The 31 T cell receptor beta chains given below trace back to one sample, sequenced in a study of blood T cell repertoires in COVID-19. Some clones are missing from TCRdb's copy, which holds only in-frame ones; the method was immunoSEQ multiplex PCR. The sample has around 370,000 clones, 90% seen once; the top ten hold 6.5% to 8%. The sample consisted of peripheral blood. These receptors all stem from a man aged 18 to 29 with active or convalescent COVID-19.

This chain links TRBV1 with TRBJ2-4; the table's D call TRBD2 went unverified against the DNA. TRBV1 is a pseudogene segment. This CDR3 contains 18 residues. The CDR3 nucleotides are TGCACCAGCAGCCATTCCCGGACTAGCGGGAAAGCCAAAAACATTCAGTACTTC. This encodes CTSSHSRTSGKAKNIQYF.

Regarding this clone: The junction does not match germline at one end; this may be a read error. The chain employs TRBV5-1 and TRBJ2-6; D is perhaps TRBD1 (5 bases). CDR3 length equals 16 residues. Germline values: CDR1 SGHRS, CDR2 YFSETQ. CDR3 sequence: CASSLGRDYGANVLTF. The CDR3 nucleotides read TGCGCCAGCAGCTTGGGGAGAGATTATGGGGCCAACGTGCTGACTTTC.

The chain joins TRBV23-1 to TRBJ1-2; D is perhaps TRBD1 (6 bases). TRBV23-1 is identified as an open reading frame with a role that is uncertain. This CDR3 has 13 residues. V lost 0 bases and J lost 8, with 10 bases in between. As DNA, the CDR3 is TGCGCCAGCAGTCAATCGGCGGACAGAGGCTACACCTTC. Encoded protein: CASSQSADRGYTF.

The chain is built from TRBV9 and TRBJ1-2, with D perhaps matching TRBD1 (5 bases). Per the germline V gene, CDR1 is SGDLS and CDR2 is YYNGEE. The CDR3 length is 15 residues. The V end was cut by 1 base, the J end by 3 bases, with 13 bases between. The CDR3 nucleotides are TGTGCCAGCAGCGTATCCTTGATAGGGGACTATGGCTACACCTTC. It yields the protein CASSVSLIGDYGYTF.

The chain has TRBV6-2 or TRBV6-3 and TRBJ1-5; D may be TRBD1 (6 bases). V was clipped by 5 bases and J by 0 bases, with 17 bases between them. The CDR3 contains 17 residues. The V gene's germline CDR1 is MNHEY and CDR2 SVGEGT. In nucleotides, the CDR3 is TGTGCCAGCAGTACCCTAGGGACACCCTATAGCAATCAGCCCCAGCATTTT. Its translation is CASSTLGTPYSNQPQHF.

V is TRBV7-9 and J is TRBJ1-5; 7 bases line up with TRBD1. V lost 1 base, J lost 3 bases, and 6 bases stayed unmatched. This CDR3 spans 16 amino acids. Germline-derived CDR1 and CDR2 are SEHNR and FQNEAQ (reference sequence). The CDR3 region is CASSLGQGVPNQPQHF. Written as DNA, the CDR3 is TGTGCCAGCAGCTTAGGTCAGGGGGTTCCCAATCAGCCCCAGCATTTT.

The chain carries TRBV7-9 and TRBJ2-2, with 8 nucleotides matching TRBD2. J was trimmed by 7 bases and V by 7 bases; bases with no gene match: 8. CDR3 size: 14 residues. Germline loops: CDR1 SEHNR, CDR2 FQNEAQ (reference sequence). The CDR3 is CASTRTSIGGELFF. The CDR3, as DNA: TGTGCCAGCACCAGGACTAGCATCGGCGGGGAGCTGTTTTTT.

This clone showed up just once. The rearrangement links TRBV7-2 to TRBJ2-5, with D possibly matching TRBD2 (5 bases). The V gene's germline CDR1 is SGHTA and CDR2 FQGNSA. Trimming removed 1 base at V and 1 base at J, with 10 bases between. This CDR3 has 15 residues. The CDR3 bases are TGTGCCAGCAGCTTAGTTGGGAGACCCCAAGAGACCCAGTACTTC. It encodes CASSLVGRPQETQYF.

This sequence joins TRBV2 and TRBJ2-1; 9 bases line up with TRBD2. Germline CDR1 reads SNHLY; CDR2 reads FYNNEI. The CDR3 length is 13 residues. The CDR3 loop reads CSHSTSGYNEQFF. Here the CDR3 DNA reads TGTTCTCACTCGACTAGCGGCTACAATGAGCAGTTCTTC.

The V call is TRBV6-6, the J call TRBJ1-5; D not certain. The germline V and J ends were trimmed by 0 bases and 4 bases, with 10 bases remaining between them. Germline lookup yields CDR1 MNHNY and CDR2 SVGAGI (reference sequence). The CDR3 runs to 15 residues. As DNA, the CDR3 is TGTGCCAGCAGTTACTCGATGACTGATAATCAGCCCCAGCATTTT. It is translated as CASSYSMTDNQPQHF.

The CDR3 region has the DNA TGTGCCAGCAGCCCAGGGGCCCAAAACATTCAGTACTTC. Residues: CASSPGAQNIQYF. The V and J genes are TRBV7-2 and TRBJ2-4; maybe TRBD1 (6 bases). CDR3 length: 13 residues. Deletions cut 5 bases from V and 5 bases from J, with 10 bases between. Germline V gives CDR1 SGHTA, CDR2 FQGNSA.

The chain carries TRBV7-9 and TRBJ1-2, with TRBD1 matching 8 bases. This CDR3 has 14 amino acids. From germline, CDR1 is SEHNR and CDR2 FQNEAQ (reference sequence). After removal of 1 base from V and 8 bases from J, the junction contained 6 bases not matched to a gene. The CDR3 is CASSLETGGNGYTF. The CDR3 bases are TGTGCCAGCAGCTTAGAAACAGGGGGTAACGGCTACACCTTC. The whole variable domain, filled in from reference TRBV7-9 and TRBJ1-2, reads DTGVSQNPRHKITKRGQNVTFRCDPISEHNRLYWYRQTLGQGPEFLTYFQNEAQLEKSRLLSDRFSAERPKGSFSTLEIQRTEQGDSAMYLCASSLETGGNGYTFGSGTRLTVV.

The CDR3 sequence is CASSRSWLSGETQYF. The CDR3 region has the DNA TGTGCCAGTAGTCGGAGTTGGTTATCAGGGGAGACCCAGTACTTC. V is TRBV19 and J is TRBJ2-5, with a weak D call TRBD1 (5 bases). CDR1 is LNHDA and CDR2 is SQIVND in the germline V gene (reference sequence). Deletions cut 5 bases from V and 5 bases from J, with 18 bases between. The CDR3 has 15 residues. Full variable domain (rest looked up from reference TRBV19 and TRBJ2-5): DGGITQSPKYLFRKEGQNVTLSCEQNLNHDAMYWYRQDPGQGLRLIYYSQIVNDFQKGDIAEGYSVSREKKESFPLTVTSAQKNPTAFYLCASSRSWLSGETQYFGPGTRLLVL.

CDR3 amino acids: CASSQDLYNEQFF. CDR3 nucleotide sequence: TGTGCCAGCAGTCAAGACTTATACAATGAGCAGTTCTTC. The chain combines TRBV7-8 with TRBJ2-1; no reliable D call. This CDR3 is built from 13 residues. V was cut by 6 bases and J by 4 bases, with 10 bases left in between. Germline CDR1 SGHVS, CDR2 FQNEAQ.

J is TRBJ1-4 and V is TRBV28, with a possible D match to TRBD1 (5 bases). From germline, CDR1 is MDHEN and CDR2 SYDVKM. The CDR3 runs to 11 residues. The V and J ends lost 6 bases and 8 bases respectively, with 7 bases between them. CDR3 region: CASRYREKLFF. CDR3 coding DNA: TGTGCCAGCAGATACAGGGAAAAACTGTTTTTT.

The V and J genes are TRBV19 and TRBJ1-5; D is unresolved. With 7 bases removed from V and 2 bases from J, the gap between germline ends came to 18 bases. CDR3 length: 16 amino acids. CDR1 LNHDA and CDR2 SQIVND come from the germline V gene (reference sequence). The CDR3 sequence is CASTAMVSAGNQPQHF. The CDR3 DNA sequence: TGTGCCAGTACCGCCATGGTCTCCGCGGGCAATCAGCCCCAGCATTTT. The whole variable domain, remainder taken from reference TRBV19 and TRBJ1-5, is DGGITQSPKYLFRKEGQNVTLSCEQNLNHDAMYWYRQDPGQGLRLIYYSQIVNDFQKGDIAEGYSVSREKKESFPLTVTSAQKNPTAFYLCASTAMVSAGNQPQHFGDGTRLSIL.

The CDR3 DNA reads as TGCGCCAGCAGCCTTGACAGTCACACTGAAGCTTTCTTT. This encodes CASSLDSHTEAFF. The J gene is TRBJ1-1, the V gene TRBV5-1; tentatively, D is TRBD1 (5 bases). Deletions cut 4 bases from V and 3 bases from J, with 10 bases between. This CDR3 contains 13 residues. The germline V gene has CDR1 SGHRS and CDR2 YFSETQ.

The V and J genes are TRBV4-1 and TRBJ2-1; D not resolved. The ends were cut back, 1 base at V and 5 bases at J, with 9 bases in the middle. The germline V gene encodes CDR1 MGHRA and CDR2 YSYEKL. There are 14 residues in the CDR3. The CDR3 coding sequence is TGCGCCAGCAGCCAAGTATCACAAAACAATGAGCAGTTCTTC. Translated, it gives CASSQVSQNNEQFF.

The chain employs TRBV12-3 or TRBV12-4 and TRBJ1-1; D call uncertain. Trimming removed 2 bases at V and 11 bases at J, with 15 bases between. The CDR3 extends over 13 amino acids. The CDR3, as DNA: TGTGCCAGCAGTTTATCGGGAGGCCTTCATGCTTTCTTT. It codes for CASSLSGGLHAFF.

The CDR3 here is CASSFSKGAAEAFF. The CDR3 coding sequence is TGTGCCAGCAGCTTCTCTAAGGGGGCGGCTGAAGCTTTCTTT. The V gene is TRBV7-9, the J gene TRBJ1-1, with 7 bases identical to TRBD1. This CDR3 has 14 residues. V lost 3 bases and J lost 6; bases outside the gene matches: 7. Germline V lookup: CDR1 SEHNR, CDR2 FQNEAQ (reference sequence).

The chain combines TRBV9 with TRBJ2-7; 7 bases are shared with TRBD2. The trim removed 3 bases at V and 2 bases at J, leaving 8 bases unmatched. The CDR3 runs 15 residues. Germline CDR1 reads SGDLS; CDR2 reads YYNGEE. CDR3 in amino acids: CASSAGGRSPYEQYF. CDR3 in DNA: TGTGCCAGCAGCGCGGGGGGACGGTCTCCCTACGAGCAGTACTTC.

The chain uses TRBV6-2 or TRBV6-3 and TRBJ2-2; D unclear. Between the trimmed V and J ends, which lost 0 bases and 4 bases, there was a span of 12 bases. The CDR3 has 16 residues. Germline V CDR1 and CDR2: MNHEY, SVGEGT. The CDR3 DNA reads TGTGCCAGCAGTTACTCGAGGCCAAAGAGCACCGGGGAGCTGTTTTTT. Residues: CASSYSRPKSTGELFF.

The chain employs TRBV4-3 and TRBJ2-3, with TRBD2 identical over 13 bases. After removal of 1 base from V and 4 bases from J, the junction contained 5 bases not matched to a gene. Germline V gene data show CDR1 as LGHNA and CDR2 as YSLEER. The CDR3 is made up of 17 amino acids. CDR3 bases: TGCGCCAGCAGCCAAGTAACTAGCGGGAGGGGGGCAGATACGCAGTATTTT. The encoded protein is CASSQVTSGRGADTQYF.

The chain carries TRBV2 and TRBJ1-6; D call uncertain. The CDR3 sequence is 15 residues long. V lost 6 bases and J lost 0, with 9 bases in between. Germline assignment: CDR1 SNHLY and CDR2 FYNNEI. CDR3 coding DNA: TGTGCCAGCAGCGAGGATAGCTCCTATAATTCACCCCTCCACTTT. Residues: CASSEDSSYNSPLHF.

V usage is TRBV4-1 and J usage is TRBJ1-6, with 8 bases that match TRBD1. J lost 13 bases, V lost 5 bases, and 10 bases had no gene match. Looked up from germline, CDR1 is MGHRA and CDR2 is YSYEKL. This CDR3 is built from 14 residues. CDR3 in amino acids: CASSTGQASLPLHF. CDR3 coding DNA: TGCGCCAGCAGCACGGGACAGGCTTCCTTGCCCCTCCACTTT.

The rearrangement uses TRBV6-2 or TRBV6-3 and TRBJ2-7, with D perhaps TRBD1 (5 bases). V was trimmed by 2 bases and J by 3 bases, leaving 17 bases between them. CDR1 and CDR2 (germline): MNHEY, SVGEGT. This CDR3 is built from 16 residues. As DNA, the CDR3 is TGTGCCAGCAGTTACGTCATCGGGTTAACAGGCTACGAGCAGTACTTC. It codes for CASSYVIGLTGYEQYF.

This clone showed up just a few times. V and J are TRBV7-2 and TRBJ2-1, with D possibly TRBD1 on 6 matching bases. The ends were cut back, 5 bases at V and 4 bases at J, with 12 bases in the middle. Looked up from germline, CDR1 is SGHTA and CDR2 is FQGNSA. There are 14 residues in the CDR3. In DNA, the CDR3 is TGTGCCAGCAGCGCCGAGGACAGTTACAATGAGCAGTTCTTC. Translated, it gives CASSAEDSYNEQFF.

This chain links TRBV4-2 with TRBJ1-4, with 7 nucleotides matching TRBD1. Looked up from germline, CDR1 is LGHNA and CDR2 is YNFKEQ. J lost 5 bases, V lost 0 bases, and 6 bases had no gene match. CDR3 length: 16 amino acids. DNA for the CDR3: TGTGCCAGCAGCCAAGATCCCGGGACAGTAAATGAAAAACTGTTTTTT. It specifies CASSQDPGTVNEKLFF.

The chain recombines TRBV7-6 with TRBJ2-1, with D maybe TRBD2 (6 bases). Trimming removed 5 bases from V and 10 bases from J, with 12 bases in between. CDR3 size: 12 residues. Germline V CDR1 and CDR2: SGHVS, FNYEAQ. The CDR3 DNA sequence: TGTGCCAGCAGCGTGAAGAGCGGGGAGCAGTTCTTC. Translated, it gives CASSVKSGEQFF.

In this sample, this clone turned up once. The chain combines TRBV5-5 with TRBJ2-3; D remains unclear. The germline V and J ends were trimmed by 1 base and 0 bases, with 6 bases remaining between them. Germline V gives CDR1 SGHKS, CDR2 YYEKEE (reference sequence). There are 14 residues in the CDR3. CDR3: CASSLFRSTDTQYF. In nucleotides, the CDR3 is TGTGCCAGCAGCTTGTTCAGGAGCACAGATACGCAGTATTTT.

The rearrangement links TRBV6-5 to TRBJ2-1; weak D call: TRBD1 (6 bases). Trimming shortened V by 4 bases and J by 3 bases, and 10 bases separated the two germline ends. Germline V gene data show CDR1 as MNHEY and CDR2 as SVGAGI. There are 14 residues in the CDR3. CDR3 amino acids: CASSFRDNYNEQFF. The CDR3 region has the DNA TGTGCCAGCAGTTTCCGGGACAACTACAATGAGCAGTTCTTC.